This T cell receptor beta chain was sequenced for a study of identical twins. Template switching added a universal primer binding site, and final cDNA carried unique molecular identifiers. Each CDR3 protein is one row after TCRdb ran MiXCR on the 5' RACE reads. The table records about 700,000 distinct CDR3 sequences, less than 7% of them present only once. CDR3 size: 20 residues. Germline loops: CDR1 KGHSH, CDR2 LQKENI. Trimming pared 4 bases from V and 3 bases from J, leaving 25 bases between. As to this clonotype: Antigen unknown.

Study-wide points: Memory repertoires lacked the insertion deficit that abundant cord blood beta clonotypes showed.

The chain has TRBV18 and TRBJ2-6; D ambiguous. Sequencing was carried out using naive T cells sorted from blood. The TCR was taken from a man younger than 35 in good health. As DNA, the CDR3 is TGTGCCAGCTCACATAAGGCTGTGAAGGCAGCCGACCGTGGGGCCAACGTCCTGACTTTC. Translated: CASSHKAVKAADRGANVLTF. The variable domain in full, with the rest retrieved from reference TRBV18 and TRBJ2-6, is NAGVMQNPRHLVRRRGQEARLRCSPMKGHSHVYWYRQLPEEGLKFMVYLQKENIIDESGMPKERFSAEFPKEGPSILRIQQVVRGDSAAYFCASSHKAVKAADRGANVLTFGAGSRLTVL.